This T cell receptor (beta chain) was profiled in a study of tumor and adjacent non-tumor tissue in lung cancer. Per the germline V gene, CDR1 is MNHNS and CDR2 is SASEGT. This CDR3 has 15 residues. Comments on this clonotype: At one end the junction does not follow the germline gene, possibly because of a read error.

TCRbeta libraries were built with three rounds of nested PCR, modified from ARM-PCR. Using its own MiXCR run on the multiplex PCR reads, TCRdb lists one record per CDR3 protein. Of 100,000 to 120,000 distinct CDR3 sequences detected, nearly 85% appear once; the ten largest clones hold more than 20%. RNA was extracted from bulk tissue without any cell sorting. This sequence was found in a man in his 70s with non-small cell lung cancer. Sequenced: lung tumor tissue. This chain joins TRBV6-1 and TRBJ1-3; unclear D gene. CDR3 DNA sequence: TGTGCCAGCGGCTCCAGGATAACATATGGAAACACTATATATTTT. Amino acids: CASGSRITYGNTIYF.